These T cell receptor beta chains were read from a single sample in a study of T cell repertoires in cytomegalovirus infection. TCRdb reprocessed the reads via MiXCR and lists one record per CDR3 protein. This table holds some 150,000 distinct CDR3 sequences, about 31% found once. Which antigens these TCRs recognize remains unknown. This specimen consisted of CD8+ T cells from cultured PBMCs, obtained from culture after CMV antigen stimulation. The receptors derive from a human donor in good health (CMV status not recorded). Some clones in this sample may be carry-over from other donors' samples. Both conserved end residues are part of each CDR3. D genes are given only for firm matches. Only some rows state a clone size, as once, few, many or a class for expanded clones.

TRBJ1-5 . TRBV2 TRBD1 CASSDYLRGDSGWLQHF TGTGCCAGCAGTGATTATCTGAGGGGGGACAGTGGATGGCTCCAGCATTTT
TRBJ1-1 few TRBV25-1 . CASSALTEAFF TGTGCCAGCAGCGCTCTCACTGAAGCTTTCTTT
TRBJ1-6 . TRBV5-4 . CASSLGSSPLHF TGTGCCAGCAGCTTGGGCTCTTCACCCCTCCACTTT
TRBJ2-7 many TRBV7-2 TRBD1 CASSLPRQGLTYEQYF TGTGCCAGCAGCTTACCCAGACAGGGGCTAACCTACGAGCAGTACTTC
TRBJ2-3 . TRBV7-9 . CASSPILDTQYF TGTGCCAGCAGCCCCATCTTAGATACGCAGTATTTT
TRBJ1-1 . TRBV7-2 . CASSLYIETPSEAFF TGTGCCAGCAGCTTATATATCGAAACCCCTTCTGAAGCTTTCTTT
TRBJ2-7 . TRBV20-1 TRBD2 CSAIPSGTYEQYF TGCAGTGCAATCCCTAGCGGGACCTACGAGCAGTACTTC
TRBJ2-7 . TRBV2 TRBD1 CASSEAQGANEQYF TGTGCCAGCAGTGAAGCGCAGGGGGCGAACGAGCAGTACTTC
TRBJ2-3 . TRBV7-2 TRBD2 CASSQGGTSLPDTQYF TGTGCCAGCAGCCAAGGCGGGACTAGCCTCCCAGATACGCAGTATTTT
TRBJ2-7 many TRBV6-6 TRBD1 CASSYTGQGLPPYEQYF TGTGCCAGCAGTTACACGGGACAGGGACTACCCCCCTACGAGCAGTACTTC
TRBJ1-1 . TRBV6-5 . CASSYAGVTEAFF TGTGCCAGCAGTTACGCCGGGGTCACTGAAGCTTTCTTT
TRBJ1-1 . TRBV6-8 . CATSSGTTKNTEAFF TGTGCCACCTCATCTGGAACTACAAAGAACACTGAAGCTTTCTTT
TRBJ2-3 few TRBV7-2 . CASSWTTWGTDTQYF TGTGCCAGCAGCTGGACTACCTGGGGCACAGATACGCAGTATTTT
TRBJ2-1 . TRBV20-1 . CSSTHLTEPFF TGCAGTTCCACCCACTTGACGGAGCCGTTCTTC
TRBJ2-7 . TRBV6-5 . CASSNQGDMYSYEQYF TGTGCCAGCAGCAACCAAGGGGACATGTACTCCTACGAGCAGTACTTC
TRBJ2-3 few TRBV6-1 . CASSEFTQGTDTQYF TGTGCCAGCAGTGAATTCACCCAGGGAACAGATACGCAGTATTTT
TRBJ1-2 many TRBV12-3/TRBV12-4 . CASSPDPGHIYGYTF TGTGCCAGCAGCCCCGATCCGGGACATATCTATGGCTACACCTTC
TRBJ2-2 . TRBV12-3/TRBV12-4 . CASHRGTGELFF TGTGCTAGCCACCGGGGCACCGGGGAGCTGTTTTTT
TRBJ2-5 many TRBV7-2 TRBD1 CASSLGPGQQETQYF TGTGCCAGCAGCTTAGGCCCGGGACAGCAAGAGACCCAGTACTTC
TRBJ2-1 . TRBV7-3 TRBD1 CASSFPTGGYNEQFF TGTGCCAGCAGCTTCCCGACAGGGGGCTACAATGAGCAGTTCTTC